The sequence of this TCR beta chain was determined in a study of post-analysis software for immune sequencing data. Overall study findings and caveats: Among roughly 5 TRBV segments more frequent in patients than controls were TRBV5-6, TRBV5-1 and TRBV20-1. F measure showed strong co-clustering of same-batch samples.

This clonotype has only a few counts. Its specificity is not known. A read error may produce the germline difference seen at one junction end. Unique molecular identifiers featured in each of the TCR beta cDNA libraries. Starting from approximately 1 to 10 million T cells, the study yielded hundreds of thousands of cDNA molecules. TCRdb redid the calling of the PCR reads with MiXCR, one entry per CDR3 protein. The data hold almost 700,000 distinct CDR3 sequences, with approximately 59% observed a single time. This CDR3 spans 13 amino acids. CDR1 is SGHRS, CDR2 YFSETQ, per germline. V and J are TRBV5-1 and TRBJ1-5; D gene unclear. The sequenced sample was blood. The origin of this receptor is a girl aged 2-10 years with multiple sclerosis. The CDR3: CASSLAENQPQHF. The CDR3 nucleotides are TGTGCCAGCAGCTTAGCTGAGAATCAGCCCCAGCATTTT.